This TCR beta chain was sequenced for a study of sequential checkpoint blockade in melanoma. At the level of the study: DNA from 91 pretreatment tumor samples underwent TCRβ immunosequencing. Whole-study findings and limits: Mutational load did not correlate with tumor T-cell fraction or clonality.

Treatment specified: randomized to nivolumab then ipilimumab (arm A) or the reverse (arm B). DNA-damaging chemotherapy had not been given to any patient beforehand. Data came from immunoSEQ multiplex PCR; TCRdb stores just in-frame clones and leaves some out. The data show about 5,500 clones, around 40% seen once. This clone has ten or more counts. Its antigen is undetermined. This sequence was found in a human donor with melanoma. The material was tumor tissue (inferred from file names), obtained from a patient given nivolumab and ipilimumab in sequence.

CDR3 protein: CASSPRPGQGAYEQYF. CDR3 DNA: TGTGCCAGCAGCCCCCGCCCGGGACAGGGGGCCTACGAGCAGTACTTC. The rearrangement uses TRBV11-3 and TRBJ2-7; the match to TRBD1 covers 11 bases. Germline values: CDR1 SGHNT, CDR2 YENEEA. J lost 2 bases, V lost 5 bases, and 8 bases had no gene match. This CDR3 spans 16 amino acids.